These 13 T cell receptor beta chains share one sample of origin, sequenced in a study of preoperative IRX-2 immunotherapy in early breast cancer. Treatment here: preoperative locoregional IRX-2 cytokine immunotherapy. Sequenced by immunoSEQ multiplex PCR; TCRdb stores in-frame clones only, minus some. This table holds around 38,000 clones, 60% to 80% found once. The sequences come from tumor tissue, collected after IRX-2 immunotherapy. All receptors come from a human donor with breast cancer.

The DNA for the CDR3 is TGTGCCAGGGCTAGCGGGTACCGGTGGGGAACCGGGGAGCTGTTTTTT. Its protein product is CARASGYRWGTGELFF. The genes are TRBV6-8 and TRBJ2-2, with TRBD2 matching over 8 bases. The ends lost 9 bases at V and 5 bases at J; junction bases unmatched: 14. Germline CDR1 and CDR2: MNHGY and SAAAGT. CDR3 length: 16 residues.

V and J are TRBV1 and TRBJ2-7; TRBD1 is the table's D call, not checked against the DNA. TRBV1 is a pseudogene locus. The CDR3 has 14 amino acids. The CDR3 is CVSSPSGQGYEQYF. The CDR3, as DNA: TGCGTCAGCAGCCCATCGGGACAGGGCTACGAGCAGTACTTC.

This sequence joins TRBV19 and TRBJ1-5; no reliable D call. The CDR3 runs 12 residues. V lost 1 base to trimming and J lost 4 bases, with 2 bases between them. CDR1 LNHDA and CDR2 SQIVND come from the germline V gene (reference sequence). The CDR3 loop reads CASSIVNQPQHF. In nucleotides, the CDR3 is TGTGCCAGTAGTATAGTGAATCAGCCCCAGCATTTT.

This clone was found once. The V and J genes are TRBV29-1 and TRBJ1-1; D remains ambiguous. From germline, CDR1 is SQVTM and CDR2 ANQGSEA. Deletions cut 2 bases from V and 0 bases from J, with 7 bases between. This CDR3 contains 13 residues. DNA for the CDR3: TGCAGCGTTGAAAGGGCCGTGAACACTGAAGCTTTCTTT. It is translated as CSVERAVNTEAFF.

CDR3 sequence reads: CASSLTSLTDTQYF. CDR3 nucleotide sequence: TGTGCCAGCAGTCTGACCTCCCTGACAGATACGCAGTATTTT. The rearrangement uses TRBV28 and TRBJ2-3; D call uncertain. The germline V and J ends were trimmed by 5 bases and 3 bases, with 12 bases remaining between them. The CDR3 runs to 14 residues. Germline CDR1 is MDHEN and CDR2 is SYDVKM.

This clone was observed a single time. This sequence joins TRBV11-3 and TRBJ2-1; D is ambiguous. The ends were cut back, 5 bases at V and 4 bases at J, with 15 bases in the middle. The CDR3 contains 15 residues. Germline V CDR1 and CDR2: SGHNT, YENEEA. CDR3 sequence: CASSLGPVIYNEQFF. In nucleotides, the CDR3 is TGTGCCAGCAGCCTCGGGCCAGTGATATACAATGAGCAGTTCTTC.

The V gene is TRBV1, the J gene TRBJ2-4; TRBD1, the table's D call, lacks a check against the DNA. TRBV1 is shown as a pseudogene. There are 14 residues in the CDR3. This CDR3 reads CASSRQGAKNIQYF. CDR3 DNA sequence: TGCGCCAGCAGTCGACAGGGGGCGAAAAACATTCAGTACTTC.

This chain links TRBV6-8 with TRBJ2-2; D uncertain. Germline CDR1 and CDR2: MNHGY and SAAAGT. The CDR3 spans 14 residues. The V end lost 5 bases, the J end lost 5 bases, and 12 bases lay between the germline ends. The CDR3 DNA reads as TGTGCCAGCAGTGTGGGCAGATTGACCGGGGAGCTGTTTTTT. Amino acid sequence: CASSVGRLTGELFF.

V gene TRBV28 combines with J gene TRBJ2-7, with D hard to call. The CDR3 has 14 residues. V shed 6 bases and J shed 1 base, with 13 bases lying between them. Germline V CDR1 and CDR2: MDHEN, SYDVKM. The CDR3, as DNA: TGTGCCAGCAGCTCTCCACGGTTATCCTACGAGCAGTACTTC. Residues: CASSSPRLSYEQYF.

This clone was counted a few times. The CDR3 DNA sequence: TGTGCCAGCAGTTCCCCGGCCTCGGGCGGGAATCAGCCCCAGCATTTT. Translated, it gives CASSSPASGGNQPQHF. The chain links TRBV6-8 to TRBJ1-5; D remains unclear. CDR1 and CDR2 (germline): MNHGY, SAAAGT. With 4 bases removed from V and 4 bases from J, the gap between germline ends came to 17 bases. There are 16 residues in the CDR3.

This sequence joins TRBV5-1 and TRBJ1-2; tentative D call: TRBD1 (6 bases). Germline CDR1 and CDR2: SGHRS and YFSETQ. Between the trimmed V and J ends, which lost 0 bases and 1 base, there was a span of 13 bases. This CDR3 comprises 16 residues. DNA for the CDR3: TGCGCCAGCAGCTTGGGGGGGCAGGGCCTTAACTATGGCTACACCTTC. It translates to CASSLGGQGLNYGYTF.

V is TRBV11-3 and J is TRBJ1-3; no reliable D call. The V end lost 0 bases, the J end lost 0 bases, and 9 bases lay between the germline ends. The CDR3 is made up of 16 amino acids. CDR1 and CDR2 (germline): SGHNT, YENEEA. The CDR3 DNA reads as TGTGCCAGCAGCTTAGAGGTCTTAAGCTCTGGAAACACCATATATTTT. Translation gives CASSLEVLSSGNTIYF. The whole variable domain, filled in from reference TRBV11-3 and TRBJ1-3, reads EAGVVQSPRYKIIEKKQPVAFWCNPISGHNTLYWYLQNLGQGPELLIRYENEEAVDDSQLPKDRFSAERLKGVDSTLKIQPAELGDSAVYLCASSLEVLSSGNTIYFGEGSWLTVV.

This chain links TRBV7-6 with TRBJ1-6; no reliable D call. This CDR3 has 14 residues. Trimming pared 5 bases from V and 14 bases from J, leaving 19 bases between. CDR1 SGHVS and CDR2 FNYEAQ come from the germline V gene. The CDR3: CASSPDPSQFTLHF. The DNA of the CDR3 is TGTGCCAGCAGCCCTGACCCTTCCCAGTTCACCCTCCACTTT. Full variable domain (rest looked up from reference TRBV7-6 and TRBJ1-6): GAGVSQSPRYKVTKRGQDVALRCDPISGHVSLYWYRQALGQGPEFLTYFNYEAQQDKSGLPNDRFSAERPEGSISTLTIQRTEQRDSAMYRCASSPDPSQFTLHFGNGTRLTVT.